This T cell receptor beta chain is drawn from a study of T cells in localized non-small cell lung cancer (dated by TCRdb to 2018 to 2021). In terms of the full investigation: The study examined T cell repertoires in roughly 240 patients with early-stage NSCLC and compared tumors with uninvolved tumor-adjacent lungs. The cohort consisted of approximately 240 treatment-naive NSCLC patients whose localized lung tumors had been resected. A mean age of around 66 years was recorded for the NSCLC patients, of whom roughly 130 were male and 95 to 110 were female. Paper-wide results and their limitations: Because of the exploratory design, TCR variables were selected using unadjusted p-values without false-discovery rate correction. Uninvolved tumor-adjacent lung showed the highest T cell clonality, higher than tumor, which suggests more focused antigenic responses in the uninvolved tumor-adjacent lung. Because multi-region sequencing of the tumors was not done, intratumor heterogeneity could not be ruled out. A median of approximately 50 of the top 100 tumor clones turned up in the paired uninvolved adjacent lung, and roughly 28 of those clones also ranked among the top 100 of that same adjacent lung. Longer overall survival was associated with higher T cell density in blood, whereas shorter survival was associated with higher clonality in adjacent lung.

A single count supports this clone. Its antigen specificity is not known. No much larger clonotype is one base removed from it; base qualities were not supplied. The immunoSEQ Assay was used to sequence TCR beta CDR3 regions from DNA. On the authors' methods: To compute T cell density, TCR beta template counts were normalized to usable DNA, which was estimated by amplifying housekeeping genes. The preseqR package was used to estimate richness by extrapolating to 400,000 templates for PBMC samples and to 120,000 templates for tissue samples. Clonality was taken to be one minus Pielou's evenness. Tissue-enriched TCRs were identified through differential abundance testing performed on productive amino-acid clonotypes, with a minimum total count of 5 and an alpha of 0.1. Repertoire overlap between compartments was quantified with the Jaccard Index and Morisita Overlap Index. GLIPH grouped TCR beta CDR3s together with public tetramer-defined viral CDR3s, and a viral motif had to include at least three viral sequences and show V-gene enrichment. TCRdb provides this immuneACCESS table in a form limited to in-frame rearrangements. Some clones are lacking; in checked studies, under half of them reflect an unresolved V gene, and why the rest are absent is not known. That table furnishes V, J and clone size, whereas the DNA furnished D and trimming. This sample gives fewer than 30,000 clones in total; 90% of them show up just once. The ten largest clones capture 0.85% to 1.4% of the sample.

At diagnosis, peripheral blood, uninvolved tumor-adjacent lung and tumor were collected and stored as a combination of fresh-frozen and FFPE material. For TCR repertoire profiling, blood samples were analyzed as peripheral blood mononuclear cells. Measured from the cysteine to the phenylalanine, the CDR3 is 15 residues long. Solely the CDR3 DNA is kept, with 45 bases framed from the first base. CDR1 is given as SGHDT and CDR2 as YYEEEE, both from the germline V gene. V lost 4 bases and J lost 7 bases; the stretch between them is 18 bases long. The sequenced sample was peripheral blood, obtained before any cancer treatment. The V and J genes are TRBV5-6 and TRBJ1-3; too little of a D gene remains to name it. The sequence was obtained from a woman aged 35-75 years with stage I lung adenocarcinoma. The encoded CDR3 is CASSDDTGPRNTIYF. The nucleotide sequence reads TGTGCCAGCAGCGATGATACCGGGCCTCGGAACACCATATATTTT.